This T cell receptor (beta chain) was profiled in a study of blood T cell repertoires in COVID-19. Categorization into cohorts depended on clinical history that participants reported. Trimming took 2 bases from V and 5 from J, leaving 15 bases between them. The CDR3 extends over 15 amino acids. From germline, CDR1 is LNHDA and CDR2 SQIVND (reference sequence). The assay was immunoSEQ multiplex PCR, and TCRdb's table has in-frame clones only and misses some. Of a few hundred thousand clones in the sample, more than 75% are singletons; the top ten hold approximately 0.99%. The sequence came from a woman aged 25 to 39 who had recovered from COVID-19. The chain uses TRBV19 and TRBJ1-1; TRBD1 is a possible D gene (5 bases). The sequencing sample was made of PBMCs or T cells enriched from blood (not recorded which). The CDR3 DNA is TGTGCCAGTAGTATAACTTCTGAAGGGGATACTGAAGCTTTCTTT. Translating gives CASSITSEGDTEAFF.